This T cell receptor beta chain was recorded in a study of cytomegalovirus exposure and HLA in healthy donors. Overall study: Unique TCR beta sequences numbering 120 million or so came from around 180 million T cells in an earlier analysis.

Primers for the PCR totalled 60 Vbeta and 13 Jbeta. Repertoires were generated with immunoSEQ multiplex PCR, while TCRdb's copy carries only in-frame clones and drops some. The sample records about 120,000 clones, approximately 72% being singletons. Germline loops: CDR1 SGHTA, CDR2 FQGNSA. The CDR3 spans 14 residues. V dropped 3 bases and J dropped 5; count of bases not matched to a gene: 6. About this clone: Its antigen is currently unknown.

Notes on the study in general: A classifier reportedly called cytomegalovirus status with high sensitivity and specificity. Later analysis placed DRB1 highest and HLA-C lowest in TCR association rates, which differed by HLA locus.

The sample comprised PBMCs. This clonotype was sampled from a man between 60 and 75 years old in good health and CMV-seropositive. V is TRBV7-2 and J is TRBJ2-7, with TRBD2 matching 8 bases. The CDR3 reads CASSLGGRRNEQYF. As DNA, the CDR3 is TGTGCCAGCAGCTTGGGCGGGAGGAGGAACGAGCAGTACTTC.